Listed here is a single T cell receptor beta chain. This sample was included in a study of control samples from healthy donors and cancer patients. Libraries were prepared by immunoSEQ multiplex PCR; TCRdb keeps only in-frame clonotypes and omits some of them. The sample carries around 120,000 clones, 85% to 95% recorded once. The germline V gene encodes CDR1 KGHSH and CDR2 LQKENI. V shed 2 bases, J shed 4 bases, and the junction held 8 bases outside the gene matches. CDR3 length: 16 residues. V and J are TRBV18 and TRBJ1-1, with TRBD1 matching 9 bases. The TCR was taken from a man aged 25 to 45 in good health. Input material: blood. Here the CDR3 DNA reads TGTGCCAGCTCACCAGGACAGGGGTTCGCTGGCACTGAAGCTTTCTTT. Translated, it gives CASSPGQGFAGTEAFF.